The source of this TCR beta chain is a study of Graves' ophthalmopathy and Graves' hyperthyroidism. Study at large: Peripheral blood samples were taken at initial diagnosis, before any treatment.

As diagnostic evidence, clinical symptoms, serum thyroxine, TRAb, thyroid ultrasound and orbital computed tomography were relied upon. Looked up from germline, CDR1 is SQVTM and CDR2 is ANQGSEA. Trimming removed 3 bases at V and 5 bases at J, with 13 bases between. CDR3 length: 13 residues. Amplification of TCR beta CDR3 regions used RNA transcripts. The authors performed first-round RT-PCR with HTBI primers and then a second-round multiplex PCR. TCRdb used MiXCR to reprocess the multiplex PCR reads, holding one entry per CDR3 protein. The data hold 200,000 to 300,000 distinct CDR3 sequences, with around 45% observed a single time.

The chain combines TRBV29-1 with TRBJ2-5; D may be TRBD1 (6 bases). The sequence was obtained from an adult man with Graves' ophthalmopathy. The sequencing sample was made of peripheral blood. The CDR3 region is CSVDLRGRETQYF. The CDR3 region has the DNA TGCAGCGTTGATCTCAGGGGCCGGGAGACCCAGTACTTC.